This entry describes one T cell receptor (beta chain). The CDR3 totals 15 residues. V shed 7 bases, J shed 2 bases, and the junction held 8 bases outside the gene matches. The V gene's germline CDR1 is SQVTM and CDR2 ANQGSEA. This specimen comes from a study of blood T cell repertoires in COVID-19. As for the study in general: Samples taken during acute and convalescent COVID-19 were collected in the United States, Italy and Spain. T cells, B-cell-depleted T cells, or PBMCs provided the cDNA or gDNA that served as material.

Per the authors' pipeline: How many nucleated cells were present was estimated from reference gene primer amplification. Only in-frame clones appear in the TCRdb table, and some are missing; sequencing was by immunoSEQ multiplex PCR. That table is the source of V, J and clone size, and D and trimming were worked out from the DNA. This table holds approximately 230,000 clones, 65% to 85% found once. Material: peripheral blood. This TCR derives from a man of 80 years or more with acute or convalescent COVID-19. The chain recombines TRBV29-1 with TRBJ2-1; 10 bases line up with TRBD1. CDR3 in amino acids: CSATPGQGTYNEQFF. The CDR3 DNA is TGCAGCGCAACTCCGGGACAGGGGACCTACAATGAGCAGTTCTTC.